This record looks at one T cell receptor beta chain sequence and its context. The antigen remains unidentified. The split of CD4+ cells yielded CD45RA+ naive and CD45RA-negative memory subsets. V was clipped by 7 bases and J by 3 bases, with 27 bases between them. CDR3 length: 18 residues. Germline CDR1 and CDR2: SQVTM and ANQGSEA. The data stem from a study of shared clonotypes between healthy human individuals. Turning to the study itself: The cohort had two women and three men, ages 18 to 49.

Sequencing used immunoSEQ multiplex PCR; TCRdb keeps in-frame clones, though not all of them. The sample has some 1,100,000 clones; 75% to 80% are singletons. Study-wide points: Several donors held around 5% of naive CD4 clonotypes in common. Generally, naive subsets (rather than memory subsets) showed larger estimated richness.

This clonotype was sampled from a man in his late teens or twenties in good health. Some clones in this sample may be carry-over from other donors' samples. V is TRBV29-1 and J is TRBJ1-4; D is unclear. Sequencing was done on a sample of memory CD4+ T cells from PBMCs. Subset of the sample: CD45RA-negative fraction. The CDR3 DNA follows: TGCAGCGGACCTCATGGAAACAACCCTATCGGGGCTAATGAAAAACTGTTTTTT. Translation: CSGPHGNNPIGANEKLFF.